A single sample gave rise to the 15 T cell receptor beta chains below, sequenced in a study of early T cells in non-severe SARS-CoV-2 infection. From the 5' RACE reads, TCRdb called clonotypes with MiXCR, one entry per CDR3 protein. Among about 25,000 distinct CDR3 sequences listed, more than 4.5% were seen once. Sequenced sample: whole blood. These receptors were obtained from an adult who was a healthcare worker with PCR-confirmed SARS-CoV-2 infection or an uninfected control (not recorded which).

At least ten counts were recorded for this clonotype. This chain uses TRBV7-8 with TRBJ1-5; no clear D. The CDR3 consists of 14 residues. Deletions cut 1 base from V and 2 bases from J, with 6 bases between. The germline gives CDR1 SGHVS, CDR2 FQNEAQ. The CDR3 DNA sequence: TGTGCCAGCAGCTTAGTCCGGGGCAATCAGCCCCAGCATTTT. The encoded protein is CASSLVRGNQPQHF.

In this sample, this clonotype turned up many times. The chain carries TRBV20-1 and TRBJ1-6; D is ambiguous. The ends were cut back, 0 bases at V and 7 bases at J, with 13 bases in the middle. Germline loops: CDR1 DFQATT, CDR2 SNEGSKA (reference sequence). CDR3 length: 15 residues. The CDR3 bases are TGCAGTGCTAGAGAACCTTGGACGGAGAATTCACCCCTCCACTTT. It yields the protein CSAREPWTENSPLHF.

This clonotype was found many times. This chain joins TRBV14 and TRBJ1-1; the D is unclear. Trimming took off 0 bases at V and 0 bases at J, with 2 bases between the two ends. This CDR3 contains 13 residues. Per the germline V gene, CDR1 is SGHDN and CDR2 is FVKESK. DNA of the CDR3: TGTGCCAGCAGCCAAGAACTGAACACTGAAGCTTTCTTT. Translated: CASSQELNTEAFF.

This clonotype was counted many times. The rearrangement links TRBV7-2 to TRBJ2-1; the match to TRBD2 covers 7 bases. Germline CDR1 SGHTA, CDR2 FQGNSA. The CDR3 length is 16 residues. Trimming removed 3 bases from V and 5 bases from J; junction bases left unmatched: 10. The DNA for the CDR3 is TGTGCCAGCAGCTTTAACATCGCTAGCGGAAACAATGAGCAGTTCTTC. This translates into CASSFNIASGNNEQFF.

This clonotype appeared many times. The V call is TRBV5-1, the J call TRBJ2-1; TRBD1 agrees at 9 bases. Germline V gene lookup returns CDR1 SGHRS and CDR2 YFSETQ. The CDR3 has 17 amino acids. Trimming at V came to 4 bases and at J to 0 bases, leaving 8 bases not matched to a gene. The CDR3: CASSHRPQGASYNEQFF. CDR3 bases: TGCGCCAGCAGCCACAGACCACAGGGGGCCTCCTACAATGAGCAGTTCTTC.

This clonotype showed up just a few times. This chain uses TRBV5-5 with TRBJ2-2, with D unresolved. CDR1 SGHKS and CDR2 YYEKEE come from the germline V gene (reference sequence). V was pared by 5 bases and J by 1 base, with 9 bases between. The CDR3 contains 14 residues. The CDR3 DNA is TGTGCCAGCAGGAAGACTCAGAACACCGGGGAGCTGTTTTTT. Translating it yields CASRKTQNTGELFF.

The chain links TRBV12-3 or TRBV12-4 to TRBJ2-3; TRBD2 is a possible D gene (5 bases). The CDR3 runs to 15 residues. V was shortened by 3 bases and J by 0 bases, with 10 bases between the two germline ends. The CDR3 here is CASSFRRTSTDTQYF. CDR3 DNA sequence: TGTGCCAGCAGTTTTCGGCGGACTAGCACAGATACGCAGTATTTT.

This clonotype was seen ten or more times. The chain links TRBV18 to TRBJ2-3; 7 bases map to TRBD1. The CDR3 contains 14 residues. Trimming at V came to 6 bases and at J to 2 bases, leaving 5 bases not matched to a gene. Per germline, CDR1 KGHSH and CDR2 LQKENI. The DNA of the CDR3 is TGTGCCAGCTCCCCGGGACAGTTCACAGATACGCAGTATTTT. This encodes CASSPGQFTDTQYF. Variable domain in full (rest from reference TRBV18 and TRBJ2-3): NAGVMQNPRHLVRRRGQEARLRCSPMKGHSHVYWYRQLPEEGLKFMVYLQKENIIDESGMPKERFSAEFPKEGPSILRIQQVVRGDSAAYFCASSPGQFTDTQYFGPGTRLTVL.

This clonotype was observed many times. The J gene is TRBJ2-1, the V gene TRBV29-1; D perhaps matches TRBD2 (5 bases). The V end lost 4 bases, the J end lost 3 bases, and 7 bases lay between the germline ends. The CDR3 extends over 12 amino acids. Germline lookup yields CDR1 SQVTM and CDR2 ANQGSEA. CDR3 in amino acids: CSVVRVYNEQFF. In nucleotides, the CDR3 is TGCAGCGTTGTGCGGGTCTACAATGAGCAGTTCTTC.

This clonotype showed up many times. The chain combines TRBV28 with TRBJ2-7; 9 bases are a match to TRBD1. The J segment lost 1 base and the V segment lost 5 bases, leaving 6 bases of the junction unmatched. Germline V gene lookup returns CDR1 MDHEN and CDR2 SYDVKM. CDR3 length equals 15 residues. This CDR3 reads CASSDRDRVSYEQYF. CDR3 DNA: TGTGCCAGCAGTGACCGGGACAGGGTATCCTACGAGCAGTACTTC.

This clonotype was observed at least ten times. The chain links TRBV30 to TRBJ2-1; 7 bases map to TRBD2. The CDR3 covers 17 residues. The germline gives CDR1 GTSNPN, CDR2 SVGIG (reference sequence). V shed 0 bases, J shed 4 bases, and the junction held 12 bases outside the gene matches. The CDR3 sequence is CAWSVLGQAGPYNEQFF. For the CDR3, the DNA is TGTGCCTGGAGTGTACTGGGCCAAGCGGGGCCTTACAATGAGCAGTTCTTC. Using reference TRBV30 and TRBJ2-1 for the parts outside the CDR3, the full variable domain is SQTIHQWPATLVQPVGSPLSLECTVEGTSNPNLYWYRQAAGRGLQLLFYSVGIGQISSEVPQNLSASRPQDRQFILSSKKLLLSDSGFYLCAWSVLGQAGPYNEQFFGPGTRLTVL.

In this sample, this clonotype turned up a few times. This chain uses TRBV29-1 with TRBJ2-7; D is uncertain. The CDR3 spans 12 residues. In germline, CDR1 is SQVTM, CDR2 ANQGSEA. Trimming stripped 5 bases from V and 7 bases from J, with 15 bases between. CDR3 DNA: TGCAGCGTTACGGCAGGCCGGCATGAGCAGTACTTC. Translated, it gives CSVTAGRHEQYF.

This clonotype was seen ten or more times. The J gene is TRBJ2-3, the V gene TRBV7-9; 7 bases map to TRBD2. The germline V gene encodes CDR1 SEHNR and CDR2 FQNEAQ (reference sequence). The junction had 4 bases not matched to a gene; V was cut back by 5 bases and J by 5 bases. The length of the CDR3 is 13 residues. CDR3 loop: CASSITSVDTQYF. As DNA, the CDR3 is TGTGCCAGCAGCATCACTAGCGTAGATACGCAGTATTTT. Complete variable domain (other parts from reference TRBV7-9 and TRBJ2-3): DTGVSQNPRHKITKRGQNVTFRCDPISEHNRLYWYRQTLGQGPEFLTYFQNEAQLEKSRLLSDRFSAERPKGSFSTLEIQRTEQGDSAMYLCASSITSVDTQYFGPGTRLTVL.

This clonotype has a handful of counts. V gene TRBV20-1 combines with J gene TRBJ1-2; 7 nucleotides align to TRBD1. The length of the CDR3 is 15 residues. Looked up from germline, CDR1 is DFQATT and CDR2 is SNEGSKA (reference sequence). V shed 3 bases, J shed 4 bases, and the junction held 11 bases outside the gene matches. The CDR3 nucleotides are TGCAGTGCTAGTTCCGCCTGGGACAGAACCTATGGCTACACCTTC. Translated: CSASSAWDRTYGYTF.

This sequence joins TRBV25-1 and TRBJ1-5; tentative D call: TRBD1 (5 bases). The CDR3 spans 15 residues. From germline, CDR1 is MGHDK and CDR2 SYGVNS. V lost 5 bases and J lost 6, with 17 bases in between. The CDR3 bases are TGTGCCAGCAGTCCCTCGGGGGGTTCGGGTCAGCCCCAGCATTTT. It encodes CASSPSGGSGQPQHF.